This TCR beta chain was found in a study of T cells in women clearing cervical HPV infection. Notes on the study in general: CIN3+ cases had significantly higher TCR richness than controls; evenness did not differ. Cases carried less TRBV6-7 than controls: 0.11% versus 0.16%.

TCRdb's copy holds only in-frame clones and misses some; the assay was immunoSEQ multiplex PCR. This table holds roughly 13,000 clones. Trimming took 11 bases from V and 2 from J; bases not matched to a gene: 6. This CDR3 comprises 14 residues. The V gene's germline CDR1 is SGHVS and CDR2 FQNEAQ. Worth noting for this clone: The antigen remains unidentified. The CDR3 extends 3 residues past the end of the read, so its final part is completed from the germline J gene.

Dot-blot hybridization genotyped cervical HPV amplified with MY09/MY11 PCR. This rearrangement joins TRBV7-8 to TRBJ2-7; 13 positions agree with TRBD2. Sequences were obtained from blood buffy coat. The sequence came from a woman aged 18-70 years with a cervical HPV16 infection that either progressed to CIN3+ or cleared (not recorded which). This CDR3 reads CAVTSGGQTYEQYF. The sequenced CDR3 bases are TGTGCCGTGACTAGCGGGGGGCAAACCTACGAG.